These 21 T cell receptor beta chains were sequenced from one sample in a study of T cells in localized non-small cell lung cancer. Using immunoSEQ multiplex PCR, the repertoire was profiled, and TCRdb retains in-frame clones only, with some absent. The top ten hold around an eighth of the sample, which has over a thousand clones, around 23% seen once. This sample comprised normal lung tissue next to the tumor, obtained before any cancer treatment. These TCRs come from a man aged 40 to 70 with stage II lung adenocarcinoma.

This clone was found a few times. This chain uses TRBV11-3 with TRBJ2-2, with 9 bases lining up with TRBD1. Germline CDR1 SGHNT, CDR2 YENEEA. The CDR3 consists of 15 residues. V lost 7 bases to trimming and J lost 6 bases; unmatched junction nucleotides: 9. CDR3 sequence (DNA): TGTGCCAGCACCCGACAGGGGGTCGGGGCCGGGGAGCTGTTTTTT. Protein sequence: CASTRQGVGAGELFF.

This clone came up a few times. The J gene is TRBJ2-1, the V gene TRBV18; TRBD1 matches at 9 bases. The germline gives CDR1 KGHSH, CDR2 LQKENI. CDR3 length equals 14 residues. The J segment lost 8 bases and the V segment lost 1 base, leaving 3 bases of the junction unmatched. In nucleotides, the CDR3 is TGTGCCAGCTCACCACGGACAGGGGCCGATGAGCAGTTCTTC. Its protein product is CASSPRTGADEQFF. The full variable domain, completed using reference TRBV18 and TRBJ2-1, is NAGVMQNPRHLVRRRGQEARLRCSPMKGHSHVYWYRQLPEEGLKFMVYLQKENIIDESGMPKERFSAEFPKEGPSILRIQQVVRGDSAAYFCASSPRTGADEQFFGPGTRLTVL.

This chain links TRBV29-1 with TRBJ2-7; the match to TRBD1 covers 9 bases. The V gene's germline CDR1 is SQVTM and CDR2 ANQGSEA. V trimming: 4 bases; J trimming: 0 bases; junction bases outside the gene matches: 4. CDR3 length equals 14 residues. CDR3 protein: CSVGGTGFSYEQYF. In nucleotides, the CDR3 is TGCAGCGTTGGGGGGACAGGGTTCTCCTACGAGCAGTACTTC.

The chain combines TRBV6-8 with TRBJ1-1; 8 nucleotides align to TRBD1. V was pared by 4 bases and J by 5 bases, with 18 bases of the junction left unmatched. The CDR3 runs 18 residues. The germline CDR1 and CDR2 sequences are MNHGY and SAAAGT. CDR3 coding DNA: TGTGCCAGCAGTTTTCTTACCACACAGGGGGAAGAGTCGACTGAAGCTTTCTTT. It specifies CASSFLTTQGEESTEAFF.

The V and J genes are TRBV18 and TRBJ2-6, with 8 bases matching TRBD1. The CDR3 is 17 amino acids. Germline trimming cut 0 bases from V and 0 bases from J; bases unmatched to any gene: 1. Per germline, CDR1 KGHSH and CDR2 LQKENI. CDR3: CASSPPTGDSGANVLTF. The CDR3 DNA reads TGTGCCAGCTCACCACCGACAGGGGACTCTGGGGCCAACGTCCTGACTTTC.

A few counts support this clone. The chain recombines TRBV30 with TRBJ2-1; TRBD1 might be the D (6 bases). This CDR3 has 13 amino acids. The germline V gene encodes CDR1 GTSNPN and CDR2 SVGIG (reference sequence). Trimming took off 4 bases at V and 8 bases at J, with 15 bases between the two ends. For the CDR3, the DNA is TGTGCCTGGAACCCAGGGGCCCCACATGAGCAGTTCTTC. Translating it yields CAWNPGAPHEQFF.

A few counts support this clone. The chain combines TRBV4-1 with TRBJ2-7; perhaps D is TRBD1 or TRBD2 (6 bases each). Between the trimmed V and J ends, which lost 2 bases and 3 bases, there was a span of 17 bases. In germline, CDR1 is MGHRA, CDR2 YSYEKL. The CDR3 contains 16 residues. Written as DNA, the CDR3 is TGCGCCAGCAGCCAAACCTCTTCCGGGGGCCTCTACGAGCAGTACTTC. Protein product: CASSQTSSGGLYEQYF.

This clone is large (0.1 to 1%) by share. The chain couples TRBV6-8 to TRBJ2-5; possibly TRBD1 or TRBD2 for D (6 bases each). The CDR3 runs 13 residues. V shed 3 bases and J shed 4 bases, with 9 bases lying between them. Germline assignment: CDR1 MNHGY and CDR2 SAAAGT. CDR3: CASSYGGRETQYF. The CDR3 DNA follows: TGTGCCAGCAGTTATGGGGGGCGAGAGACCCAGTACTTC.

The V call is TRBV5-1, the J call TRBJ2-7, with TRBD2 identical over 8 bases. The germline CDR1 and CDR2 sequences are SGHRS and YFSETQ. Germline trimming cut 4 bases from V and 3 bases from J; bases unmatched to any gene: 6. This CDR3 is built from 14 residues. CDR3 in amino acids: CASSASGSVYEQYF. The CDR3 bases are TGCGCCAGCAGCGCAAGCGGGAGCGTCTACGAGCAGTACTTC. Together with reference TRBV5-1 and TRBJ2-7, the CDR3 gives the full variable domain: KAGVTQTPRYLIKTRGQQVTLSCSPISGHRSVSWYQQTPGQGLQFLFEYFSETQRNKGNFPGRFSGRQFSNSRSEMNVSTLELGDSALYLCASSASGSVYEQYFGPGTRLTVT.

The CDR3 protein is CSAPSPRRYNEQFF. DNA of the CDR3: TGCAGCGCCCCATCCCCGCGGCGGTACAATGAGCAGTTCTTC. The J gene is TRBJ2-1, the V gene TRBV29-1; D not resolved. The germline V gene encodes CDR1 SQVTM and CDR2 ANQGSEA. This CDR3 comprises 14 residues. The ends were cut back, 7 bases at V and 4 bases at J, with 17 bases in the middle.

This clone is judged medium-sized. As DNA, the CDR3 is TGTGCCAGCAGCTTTTTAGCGGCTATAGCGGAGACCCAGTACTTC. This encodes CASSFLAAIAETQYF. The chain is built from TRBV11-3 and TRBJ2-5; TRBD2 might be the D (6 bases). Germline-derived CDR1 and CDR2 are SGHNT and YENEEA. V gave up 3 bases and J gave up 5 bases, with 16 bases separating them. The CDR3 covers 15 residues.

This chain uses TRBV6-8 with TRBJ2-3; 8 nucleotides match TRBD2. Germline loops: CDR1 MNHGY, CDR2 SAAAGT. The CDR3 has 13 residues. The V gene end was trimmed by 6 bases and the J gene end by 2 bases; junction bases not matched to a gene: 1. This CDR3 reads CASSGGVTDTQYF. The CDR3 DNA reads TGTGCCAGCAGCGGGGGGGTCACAGATACGCAGTATTTT.

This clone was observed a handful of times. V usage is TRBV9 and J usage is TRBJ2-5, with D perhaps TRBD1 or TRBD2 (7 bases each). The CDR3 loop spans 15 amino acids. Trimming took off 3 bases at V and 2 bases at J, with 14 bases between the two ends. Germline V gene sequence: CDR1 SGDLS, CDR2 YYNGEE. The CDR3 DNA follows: TGTGCCAGCAGCGCTCAGGGGGGGTTTCAAGAGACCCAGTACTTC. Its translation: CASSAQGGFQETQYF. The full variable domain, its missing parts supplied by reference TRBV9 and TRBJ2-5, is DSGVTQTPKHLITATGQRVTLRCSPRSGDLSVYWYQQSLDQGLQFLIQYYNGEERAKGNILERFSAQQFPDLHSELNLSSLELGDSALYFCASSAQGGFQETQYFGPGTRLLVL.

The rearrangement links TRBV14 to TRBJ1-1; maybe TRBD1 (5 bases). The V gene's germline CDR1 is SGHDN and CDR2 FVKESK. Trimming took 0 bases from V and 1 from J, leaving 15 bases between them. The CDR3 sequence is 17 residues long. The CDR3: CASSQDPPGPTNTEAFF. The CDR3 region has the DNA TGTGCCAGCAGCCAAGATCCTCCGGGACCTACGAACACTGAAGCTTTCTTT.

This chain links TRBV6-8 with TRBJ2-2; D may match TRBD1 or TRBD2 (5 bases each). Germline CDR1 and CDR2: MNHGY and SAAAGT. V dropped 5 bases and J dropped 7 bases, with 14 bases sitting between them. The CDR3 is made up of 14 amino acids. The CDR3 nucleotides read TGTGCCAGCAGTGACGGGACGGAGATCGGGGAGCTGTTTTTT. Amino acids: CASSDGTEIGELFF.

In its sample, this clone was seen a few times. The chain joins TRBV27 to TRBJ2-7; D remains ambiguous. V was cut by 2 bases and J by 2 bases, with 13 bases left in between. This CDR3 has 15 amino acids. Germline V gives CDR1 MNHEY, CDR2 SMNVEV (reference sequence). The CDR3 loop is CASSLTAMLTYEQYF. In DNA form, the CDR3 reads TGTGCCAGCAGTTTAACGGCCATGTTAACCTACGAGCAGTACTTC.

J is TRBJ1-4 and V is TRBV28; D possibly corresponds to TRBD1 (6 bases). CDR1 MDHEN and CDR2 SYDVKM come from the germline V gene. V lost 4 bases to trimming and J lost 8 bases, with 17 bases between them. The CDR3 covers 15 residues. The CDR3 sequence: CASSYAGAVEEKLFF. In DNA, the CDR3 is TGTGCCAGCAGTTACGCAGGGGCAGTTGAGGAAAAACTGTTTTTT.

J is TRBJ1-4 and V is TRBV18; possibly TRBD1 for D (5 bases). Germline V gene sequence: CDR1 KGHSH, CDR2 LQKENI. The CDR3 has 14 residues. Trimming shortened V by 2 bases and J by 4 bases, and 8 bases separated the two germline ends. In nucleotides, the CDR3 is TGTGCCAGCTCACCAAATGGGGGTAATGAAAAACTGTTTTTT. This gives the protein CASSPNGGNEKLFF.

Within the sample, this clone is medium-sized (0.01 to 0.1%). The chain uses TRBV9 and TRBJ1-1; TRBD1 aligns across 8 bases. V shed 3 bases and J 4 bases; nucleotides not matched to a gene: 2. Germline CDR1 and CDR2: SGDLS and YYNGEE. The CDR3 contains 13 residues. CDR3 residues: CASSGDRGTEAFF. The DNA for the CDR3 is TGTGCCAGCAGCGGTGACAGGGGCACTGAAGCTTTCTTT. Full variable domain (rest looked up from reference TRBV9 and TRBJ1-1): DSGVTQTPKHLITATGQRVTLRCSPRSGDLSVYWYQQSLDQGLQFLIQYYNGEERAKGNILERFSAQQFPDLHSELNLSSLELGDSALYFCASSGDRGTEAFFGQGTRLTVV.

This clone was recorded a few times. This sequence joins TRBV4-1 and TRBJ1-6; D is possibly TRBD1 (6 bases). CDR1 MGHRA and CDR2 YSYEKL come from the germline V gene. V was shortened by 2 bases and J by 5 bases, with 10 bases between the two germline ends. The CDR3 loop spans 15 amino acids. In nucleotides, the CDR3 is TGCGCCAGCAGCCAACTCACAGGGAATAATTCACCCCTCCACTTT. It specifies CASSQLTGNNSPLHF.

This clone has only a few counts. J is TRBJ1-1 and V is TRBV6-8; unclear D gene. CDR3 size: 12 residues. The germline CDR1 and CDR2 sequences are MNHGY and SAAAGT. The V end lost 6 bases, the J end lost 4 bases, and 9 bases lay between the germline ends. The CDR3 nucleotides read TGTGCCAGCAGGGTCTGGGGCACTGAAGCTTTCTTT. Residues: CASRVWGTEAFF.